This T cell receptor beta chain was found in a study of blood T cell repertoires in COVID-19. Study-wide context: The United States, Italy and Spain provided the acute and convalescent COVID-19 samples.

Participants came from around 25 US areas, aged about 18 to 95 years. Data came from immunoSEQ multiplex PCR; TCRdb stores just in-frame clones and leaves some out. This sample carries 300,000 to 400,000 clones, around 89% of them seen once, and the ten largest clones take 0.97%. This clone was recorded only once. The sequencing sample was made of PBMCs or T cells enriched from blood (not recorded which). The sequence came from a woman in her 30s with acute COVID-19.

The CDR3 sequence: CASRDTGYNSPLHF. The CDR3 nucleotides are TGTGCCAGCAGAGATACAGGGTATAATTCACCCCTCCACTTT. The chain recombines TRBV6-4 with TRBJ1-6; D perhaps matches TRBD1 (6 bases). The V and J ends lost 6 bases and 4 bases respectively, with 10 bases between them. CDR3 size: 14 residues. CDR1 is MRHNA, CDR2 SNTAGT, per germline.